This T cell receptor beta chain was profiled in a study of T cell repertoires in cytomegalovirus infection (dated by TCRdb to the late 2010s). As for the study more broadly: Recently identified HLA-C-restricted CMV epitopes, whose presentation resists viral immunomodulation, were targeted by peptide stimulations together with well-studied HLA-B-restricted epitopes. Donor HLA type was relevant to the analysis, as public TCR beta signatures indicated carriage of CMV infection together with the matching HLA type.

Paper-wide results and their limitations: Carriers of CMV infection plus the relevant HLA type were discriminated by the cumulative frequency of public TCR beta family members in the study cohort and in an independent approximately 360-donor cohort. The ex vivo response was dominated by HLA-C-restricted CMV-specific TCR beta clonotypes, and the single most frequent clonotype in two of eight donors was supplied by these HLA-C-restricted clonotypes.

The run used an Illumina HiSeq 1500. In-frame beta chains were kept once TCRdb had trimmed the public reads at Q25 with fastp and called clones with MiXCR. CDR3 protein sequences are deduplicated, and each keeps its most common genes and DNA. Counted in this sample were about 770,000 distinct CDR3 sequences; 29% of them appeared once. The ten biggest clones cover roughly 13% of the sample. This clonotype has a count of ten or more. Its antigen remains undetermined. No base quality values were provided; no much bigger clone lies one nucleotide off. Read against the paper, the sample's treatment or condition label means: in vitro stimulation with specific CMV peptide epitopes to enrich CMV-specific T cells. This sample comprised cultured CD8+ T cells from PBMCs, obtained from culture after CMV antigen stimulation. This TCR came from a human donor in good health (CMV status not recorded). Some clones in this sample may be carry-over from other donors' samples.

CDR3 region: CASSTTGRRQPQHF. The nucleotide sequence reads as follows: TGTGCCAGCAGCACGACAGGGAGGCGTCAGCCCCAGCATTTT. The chain links TRBV7-8 with TRBJ1-5; TRBD1 matches 7 bases in the middle. The germline V gene provides CDR1 SGHVS and CDR2 FQNEAQ. The CDR3, cysteine through phenylalanine, is 14 amino acids long. The DNA shown is the 42-base CDR3, in frame from base 1. Trimmed from V: 5 bases; trimmed from J: 6 bases; junction bases lacking a gene match: 7.